A selection of T cell receptor beta chains follows, all from one sample in a study of regulatory T cells in long-lasting Graves disease. TCRdb re-called the multiplex PCR reads through MiXCR, storing one row per CDR3 protein. The sample shows about 620,000 distinct CDR3 sequences, roughly 15% of them seen only once. This same sample was also part of a study on T cells in Graves' hyperthyroidism and ophthalmopathy.

The sequences come from peripheral blood mononuclear cells (PBMCs), collected at new diagnosis, from a patient treated with antithyroid drugs. These TCRs come from a woman between 25 and 40 years old with Graves disease. Both conserved end residues are part of each CDR3. D genes are given only for firm matches. Size tells how often a clone was seen (once, few, many) or the class of an expanded clone, and some rows leave it out.

>TRBJ2-1|TRBV6-5|many|-
CASSYSYEQFF
TGTGCCAGCAGTTACTCCTATGAGCAGTTCTTC
>TRBJ2-1|TRBV11-2|-|-
CASSTRDLYNEQFF
TGTGCCAGCAGCACCCGGGACCTGTACAATGAGCAGTTCTTC
>TRBJ2-7|TRBV4-1|few|-
CASSLQLDPIYEQYF
TGCGCCAGCAGCCTTCAATTGGACCCGATCTACGAGCAGTACTTC
>TRBJ2-7|TRBV20-1|-|TRBD2
CSAREITSGRIEQYF
TGCAGTGCTAGAGAAATCACTAGCGGGAGGATTGAGCAGTACTTC
>TRBJ2-1|TRBV19|once|TRBD2
CASSIDPNGGNEQFF
TGTGCCAGTAGTATTGACCCCAACGGGGGGAATGAGCAGTTCTTC
>TRBJ2-1|TRBV24-1|-|-
CATSDLGGINNEQFF
TGTGCCACCAGTGATTTGGGAGGTATCAACAATGAGCAGTTCTTC
>TRBJ2-7|TRBV28|once|-
CTSSLGSGDSFSYEQYF
TGTACCAGCAGTTTAGGGTCAGGCGATTCATTCTCCTACGAGCAGTACTTC
>TRBJ2-7|TRBV18|-|-
CASSPLPGAGSYEQYF
TGTGCCAGCTCGCCATTACCAGGGGCAGGGTCCTACGAGCAGTACTTC
>TRBJ2-3|TRBV5-6|-|TRBD2
CASSWGTSGGLYF
TGTGCCAGCAGCTGGGGGACTAGCGGGGGCCTGTATTTT
>TRBJ2-7|TRBV2|few|TRBD1
CASSSDRGLSEQYF
TGTGCCAGCAGTTCTGACAGGGGGCTAAGCGAGCAGTACTTC
>TRBJ1-2|TRBV2|-|-
CASGLLYGYTF
TGTGCCAGCGGACTGCTCTATGGCTACACCTTC
>TRBJ1-5|TRBV7-9|few|-
CASSRQGLGPNQPQHF
TGTGCCAGCAGCCGGCAGGGGTTGGGTCCCAATCAGCCCCAGCATTTT
>TRBJ1-4|TRBV5-1|many|-
CASSLEYGGNEKLFF
TGCGCCAGCAGCTTGGAGTATGGAGGAAATGAAAAACTGTTTTTT
>TRBJ2-7|TRBV3-1|-|-
CASSQDPRLEQYF
TGTGCCAGCAGCCAAGATCCCAGACTAGAACAGTACTTC
>TRBJ2-2|TRBV5-4|few|-
CASSFSSLPGELFF
TGTGCCAGCAGCTTCTCCTCCCTACCCGGGGAGCTGTTTTTT
>TRBJ2-3|TRBV27|-|-
CASSPDGRGWADTQYF
TGTGCCAGCAGCCCAGATGGTCGGGGCTGGGCAGATACGCAGTATTTT
>TRBJ1-2|TRBV2|many|-
CASMQALYGGYTF
TGTGCCAGCATGCAGGCCCTCTATGGCGGCTACACCTTC
>TRBJ1-2|TRBV19|-|-
CASSPGGSGYTF
TGTGCCAGCAGCCCCGGGGGATCTGGCTACACCTTC
>TRBJ1-4|TRBV20-1|few|TRBD1
CSATLQGVYAGTNEKLFF
TGCAGTGCTACATTACAGGGGGTTTATGCGGGAACTAATGAAAAACTGTTTTTT
>TRBJ1-1|TRBV19|many|-
CASRSPGRTNTEAFF
TGTGCCAGTAGGAGCCCGGGGCGGACGAACACTGAAGCTTTCTTT
>TRBJ2-1|TRBV2|many|-
CASSEGTPNNEQFF
TGTGCCAGCAGTGAAGGGACTCCAAACAATGAGCAGTTCTTC
>TRBJ1-3|TRBV2|few|-
CASRDTGSSGNTIYF
TGTGCCAGCAGGGATACAGGCTCAAGTGGAAACACCATATATTTT
>TRBJ2-3|TRBV18|many|-
CAGGTASTDTQYF
TGTGCCGGAGGGACGGCTAGCACAGATACGCAGTATTTT
>TRBJ1-5|TRBV24-1|many|TRBD1
CATSCVGQGCGQPQHF
TGTGCCACCAGTTGCGTCGGACAGGGATGCGGTCAGCCCCAGCATTTT
>TRBJ2-2|TRBV6-1|many|-
CASRRRVGHDTGELFF
TGTGCCAGCAGAAGAAGGGTGGGACACGACACCGGGGAGCTGTTTTTT
>TRBJ2-7|TRBV19|-|-
CASSMPGWLDEQYF
TGTGCCAGTAGTATGCCGGGATGGTTGGACGAGCAGTACTTC
>TRBJ1-5|TRBV5-5|few|-
CASSFAGANQPQHF
TGTGCCAGCAGCTTCGCAGGGGCTAATCAGCCCCAGCATTTT